This entry lists 17 T cell receptor beta chains sequenced from one sample in a study of beta chain features in type 1 diabetes. Of the isolated RNA, all was reverse transcribed, and so the sequenced material was expressed TCRB transcripts. Produced via immunoSEQ multiplex PCR; TCRdb's table is partial and in-frame only. The sample holds about 620,000 clones, roughly a sixth seen once. Sequencing was performed on naive CD4+ T cells from blood. These receptors were obtained from a man in his late teens or twenties in good health.

This sequence joins TRBV2 and TRBJ2-7; D gene ambiguous. With 8 bases removed from V and 5 bases from J, the gap between germline ends came to 10 bases. Germline-derived CDR1 and CDR2 are SNHLY and FYNNEI. CDR3 size: 11 residues. CDR3 residues: CASAISDEQYF. The CDR3 bases are TGTGCCAGCGCCATAAGCGACGAGCAGTACTTC.

This chain connects TRBV5-1 to TRBJ2-5; TRBD2 matches at 7 bases. The junction had 7 bases not matched to a gene; V was cut back by 2 bases and J by 3 bases. In germline, CDR1 is SGHRS, CDR2 YFSETQ. This CDR3 region has 15 residues. The CDR3 DNA is TGCGCCAGCAGCTTTATGCTAGCGGAGGAAGAGACCCAGTACTTC. Translated: CASSFMLAEEETQYF.

The rearrangement uses TRBV7-9 and TRBJ2-3; 11 nucleotides align to TRBD2. V gave up 8 bases and J gave up 6 bases; unmatched junction bases: 19. There are 18 residues in the CDR3. Germline V CDR1 and CDR2: SEHNR, FQNEAQ (reference sequence). The CDR3 spells CASRWRGVLAGEMDTQYF. The CDR3 nucleotides read TGTGCCAGCCGATGGCGGGGGGTACTAGCGGGAGAAATGGATACGCAGTATTTT.

J is TRBJ2-4 and V is TRBV20-1, with a tentative D call TRBD2 (6 bases). V was shortened by 6 bases and J by 15 bases, with 18 bases between the two germline ends. The CDR3 extends over 11 amino acids. Germline V lookup: CDR1 DFQATT, CDR2 SNEGSKA (reference sequence). The CDR3 region has the DNA TGCAGTGCCCGAACCCGTGGAGGGAGGTACTTC. Protein: CSARTRGGRYF.

This clone has a handful of counts. The chain employs TRBV4-3 and TRBJ1-3; the match to TRBD1 covers 8 bases. Trimming cost V 5 bases and J 2 bases; bases outside gene matches: 2. From germline, CDR1 is LGHNA and CDR2 YSLEER. This CDR3 has 14 residues. The CDR3 DNA reads as TGCGCCAGCAGCGGCAGGGGGCCTGGAAACACCATATATTTT. Its translation: CASSGRGPGNTIYF.

This chain links TRBV4-1 with TRBJ2-2; D unresolved. The germline gives CDR1 MGHRA, CDR2 YSYEKL. This CDR3 is 13 amino acids long. V was cut by 4 bases and J by 3 bases, with 6 bases left in between. The CDR3 is CASSRLHTGELFF. The CDR3 nucleotides read TGCGCCAGCAGCCGCCTACACACCGGGGAGCTGTTTTTT.

This clone was counted between two and nine times. This sequence joins TRBV7-9 and TRBJ1-6; 9 nucleotides match TRBD1. CDR1 and CDR2 from the germline V gene are SEHNR and FQNEAQ (reference sequence). This CDR3 contains 16 residues. Trimming removed 3 bases from V and 3 bases from J; junction bases left unmatched: 3. CDR3 sequence (DNA): TGTGCCAGCAGCTTTTCGGGACAGGGCTATAATTCACCCCTCCACTTT. Encoded protein: CASSFSGQGYNSPLHF.

The V and J genes are TRBV6-6 and TRBJ2-7; D perhaps matches TRBD2 (6 bases). CDR1 and CDR2 (germline): MNHNY, SVGAGI (reference sequence). This CDR3 is built from 15 residues. V gave up 6 bases and J gave up 2 bases, with 17 bases separating them. DNA of the CDR3: TGTGCCAGCAGATATGACGGGGACTCTACCTACGAGCAGTACTTC. This encodes CASRYDGDSTYEQYF.

This clone was seen a handful of times. This chain joins TRBV23-1 and TRBJ1-3; D is ambiguous. TRBV23-1 is identified as an open reading frame with a role that is uncertain. The V end was cut by 2 bases, the J end by 0 bases, with 14 bases between. There are 17 residues in the CDR3. The CDR3 sequence: CASSQREGPSSGNTIYF. CDR3 coding DNA: TGCGCCAGCAGTCAAAGGGAGGGCCCGAGCTCTGGAAACACCATATATTTT.

This chain joins TRBV14 and TRBJ2-3; D is unresolved. V was shortened by 5 bases and J by 4 bases, with 10 bases between the two germline ends. CDR1 and CDR2 from the germline V gene are SGHDN and FVKESK. This CDR3 has 13 amino acids. The CDR3: CASSSTHADTQYF. For the CDR3, the DNA is TGTGCCAGCAGCTCTACGCACGCAGATACGCAGTATTTT.

This clone has only a few counts. This chain uses TRBV6-6 with TRBJ2-3; weak D call: TRBD1 (6 bases). The length of the CDR3 is 16 residues. Between the trimmed V and J ends, which lost 4 bases and 6 bases, there was a span of 20 bases. The V gene's germline CDR1 is MNHNY and CDR2 SVGAGI (reference sequence). The CDR3 sequence: CASSFRGTPTADTQYF. In nucleotides, the CDR3 is TGTGCCAGCAGTTTCAGGGGAACCCCCACCGCCGATACGCAGTATTTT.

The J gene is TRBJ2-2, the V gene TRBV5-6; D is unclear. The V gene lost 0 bases and the J gene lost 4 bases, with 4 bases spanning the gap. From germline, CDR1 is SGHDT and CDR2 YYEEEE. This CDR3 contains 13 residues. Here the CDR3 reads CASSLVFTGELFF. The CDR3 DNA reads TGTGCCAGCAGCTTGGTATTCACCGGGGAGCTGTTTTTT. Using reference TRBV5-6 and TRBJ2-2 for the parts outside the CDR3, the full variable domain is DAGVTQSPTHLIKTRGQQVTLRCSPKSGHDTVSWYQQALGQGPQFIFQYYEEEERQRGNFPDRFSGHQFPNYSSELNVNALLLGDSALYLCASSLVFTGELFFGEGSRLTVL.

The table lists this clone with a few counts. The chain joins TRBV28 to TRBJ2-7; D is uncertain. From germline, CDR1 is MDHEN and CDR2 SYDVKM. This CDR3 comprises 16 residues. V lost 5 bases to trimming and J lost 0 bases, with 17 bases between them. The CDR3 is CASSPFGPSSSYEQYF. CDR3 sequence (DNA): TGTGCCAGCAGTCCCTTCGGCCCCTCGAGCTCCTACGAGCAGTACTTC.

This chain joins TRBV5-1 and TRBJ2-2; tentatively, D is TRBD1 (5 bases). The CDR3 covers 14 residues. Trimming took off 0 bases at V and 7 bases at J, with 10 bases between the two ends. Germline V lookup: CDR1 SGHRS, CDR2 YFSETQ. The CDR3 reads CASSLAGMGGELFF. The CDR3 nucleotides read TGCGCCAGCAGCTTGGCAGGGATGGGCGGGGAGCTGTTTTTT.

This sequence joins TRBV5-1 and TRBJ2-3; D remains unclear. Germline CDR1 reads SGHRS; CDR2 reads YFSETQ. The CDR3 extends over 15 amino acids. V shed 0 bases and J shed 3 bases, with 11 bases lying between them. The CDR3 loop reads CASSLAVAGTDTQYF. The CDR3 nucleotides read TGCGCCAGCAGCTTGGCCGTCGCCGGGACAGATACGCAGTATTTT.

This clone has more than one count but fewer than ten. The chain recombines TRBV21-1 with TRBJ2-4; whether TRBD2, the table's D call, matches the DNA was not checked. TRBV21-1 is reported as a pseudogene. There are 18 residues in the CDR3. CDR3 nucleotide sequence: TGTGCCAGCAGCAAAGCCTCCAACTCTACGCTAGCCAAAAACATTCAGTACTTC. Translation gives CASSKASNSTLAKNIQYF.

This clone showed up just a few times. The genes are TRBV7-2 and TRBJ2-7; maybe TRBD1 (6 bases). V dropped 5 bases and J dropped 0 bases, with 17 bases sitting between them. The CDR3 has 16 amino acids. Looked up from germline, CDR1 is SGHTA and CDR2 is FQGNSA. The CDR3 nucleotides read TGTGCCAGCAGCAGACGCCTCGGGACATACTCCTACGAGCAGTACTTC. As protein: CASSRRLGTYSYEQYF.